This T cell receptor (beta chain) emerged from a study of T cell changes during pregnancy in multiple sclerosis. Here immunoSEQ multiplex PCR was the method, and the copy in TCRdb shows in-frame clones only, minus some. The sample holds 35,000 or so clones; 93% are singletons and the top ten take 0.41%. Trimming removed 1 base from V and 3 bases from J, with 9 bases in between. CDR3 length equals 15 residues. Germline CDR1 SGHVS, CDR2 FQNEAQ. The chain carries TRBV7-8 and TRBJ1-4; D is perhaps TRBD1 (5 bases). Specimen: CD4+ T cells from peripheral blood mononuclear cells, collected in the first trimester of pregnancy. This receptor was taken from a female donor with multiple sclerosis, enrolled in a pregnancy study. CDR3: CASSLDQGANEKLFF. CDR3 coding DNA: TGTGCCAGCAGCTTAGATCAGGGTGCTAATGAAAAACTGTTTTTT.